The 15 T cell receptor beta chains reported below all come from one sample, sequenced in a study of shared clonotypes between healthy human individuals. Assay used: immunoSEQ multiplex PCR; TCRdb lists only in-frame clones, some missing. The table includes some 2,000,000 clones, around 96% detected once. Terminally differentiated effector memory CD45RA+ cells were excluded from the naive CD8 cells, which were CD45RO-negative and positively selected for CCR7. Input material: naive CD8+ T cells sorted from blood. These receptors all stem from a man between 18 and 29 years old in good health.

The rearrangement uses TRBV9 and TRBJ2-5; D remains ambiguous. CDR3 length equals 15 residues. The V end was cut by 0 bases, the J end by 1 base, with 10 bases between. Germline CDR1 reads SGDLS; CDR2 reads YYNGEE. CDR3 nucleotides: TGTGCCAGCAGCGTAGAAGACGCGTCCCAAGAGACCCAGTACTTC. Its protein product is CASSVEDASQETQYF.

The chain carries TRBV4-1 and TRBJ2-2; no clear D. The CDR3 consists of 15 residues. With 3 bases removed from V and 0 bases from J, the gap between germline ends came to 8 bases. The germline V gene encodes CDR1 MGHRA and CDR2 YSYEKL. DNA for the CDR3: TGCGCCAGCAGCCATAAACACCCGAACACCGGGGAGCTGTTTTTT. Translating it yields CASSHKHPNTGELFF.

Regarding this clone: Other DNA sequences in this sample translate to the same CDR3. V gene TRBV4-1 combines with J gene TRBJ1-1; D not resolved. Germline CDR1 is MGHRA and CDR2 is YSYEKL. With 0 bases removed from V and 5 bases from J, the gap between germline ends came to 7 bases. CDR3 length: 13 amino acids. The CDR3 loop reads CASSQDGETEAFF. CDR3 bases: TGCGCCAGCAGCCAAGATGGTGAGACTGAAGCTTTCTTT.

The gene calls are TRBV6-6 and TRBJ2-3; D remains unclear. This CDR3 has 15 amino acids. Germline V gene sequence: CDR1 MNHNY, CDR2 SVGAGI (reference sequence). V was trimmed by 2 bases and J by 2 bases, leaving 11 bases between them. CDR3 sequence reads: CASSYTSALTDTQYF. The CDR3 nucleotides are TGTGCCAGCAGTTACACCTCGGCCCTCACAGATACGCAGTATTTT.

The gene calls are TRBV29-1 and TRBJ2-2; no definite D call. The V gene lost 3 bases and the J gene lost 6 bases, with 14 bases spanning the gap. CDR1 and CDR2 from the germline V gene are SQVTM and ANQGSEA. This CDR3 spans 14 amino acids. The CDR3 sequence is CSVEGMEDAGELFF. DNA for the CDR3: TGCAGCGTTGAGGGGATGGAAGACGCCGGGGAGCTGTTTTTT.

This chain links TRBV5-6 with TRBJ2-7; 10 nucleotides line up with TRBD2. The CDR3 is 14 amino acids. Trimming took 2 bases from V and 4 from J; bases not matched to a gene: 3. In germline, CDR1 is SGHDT, CDR2 YYEEEE. The CDR3 DNA sequence: TGTGCCAGCAGCTTCGGGACTAGCGAGTACGAGCAGTACTTC. It codes for CASSFGTSEYEQYF.

This clone appeared once. The chain is built from TRBV12-5 and TRBJ2-7, with D perhaps matching TRBD1 (5 bases). The CDR3 covers 12 residues. The germline V and J ends were trimmed by 6 bases and 3 bases, with 9 bases remaining between them. CDR1 is LGHNT, CDR2 FRNRAP, per germline. The CDR3 DNA sequence: TGTGCTAGTGGGCAAGACAGCTACGAGCAGTACTTC. Protein: CASGQDSYEQYF.

V is TRBV6-6 and J is TRBJ2-2; D possibly corresponds to TRBD1 (6 bases). This CDR3 has 12 residues. The V gene's germline CDR1 is MNHNY and CDR2 SVGAGI (reference sequence). The germline V and J ends were trimmed by 10 bases and 5 bases, with 11 bases remaining between them. CDR3: CAMGALTGELFF. CDR3 in DNA: TGTGCCATGGGGGCGCTGACCGGGGAGCTGTTTTTT.

The chain joins TRBV5-4 to TRBJ2-3; D may be TRBD1 (5 bases). This CDR3 is built from 15 residues. Germline-derived CDR1 and CDR2 are SGHNT and YYREEE (reference sequence). V was cut by 0 bases and J by 4 bases, with 12 bases left in between. The CDR3, as DNA: TGTGCCAGCAGCTTGGCGGTTCAGGGCCCAGATACGCAGTATTTT. Encoded protein: CASSLAVQGPDTQYF.

The chain uses TRBV5-4 and TRBJ2-1; 11 bases are shared with TRBD2. Germline CDR1 and CDR2: SGHNT and YYREEE (reference sequence). V lost 5 bases to trimming and J lost 4 bases; unmatched junction nucleotides: 5. The CDR3 totals 15 residues. The CDR3 reads CASRPGLADYNEQFF. The CDR3 bases are TGTGCCAGCAGACCGGGACTAGCGGATTACAATGAGCAGTTCTTC.

The chain joins TRBV6-1 to TRBJ1-6; D remains unclear. This CDR3 contains 18 residues. The germline V gene has CDR1 MNHNS and CDR2 SASEGT. V was shortened by 2 bases and J by 0 bases, with 14 bases between the two germline ends. Here the CDR3 reads CASSEFEVSSSYNSPLHF. In DNA form, the CDR3 reads TGTGCCAGCAGTGAATTTGAAGTTTCGAGCTCCTATAATTCACCCCTCCACTTT.

This sequence joins TRBV13 and TRBJ2-1; 10 nucleotides line up with TRBD1. V lost 5 bases and J lost 9; bases outside the gene matches: 7. The CDR3 covers 14 residues. The germline V gene encodes CDR1 PRHDT and CDR2 FYEKMQ (reference sequence). CDR3 sequence: CASSDRQGASEQFF. As DNA, the CDR3 is TGTGCCAGCAGCGATAGACAGGGGGCGAGTGAGCAGTTCTTC.

The J gene is TRBJ2-7, the V gene TRBV7-9, with 7 nucleotides matching TRBD1. CDR1 and CDR2 from the germline V gene are SEHNR and FQNEAQ (reference sequence). V lost 8 bases, J lost 6 bases, and 10 bases stayed unmatched. This CDR3 contains 13 residues. For the CDR3, the DNA is TGTGCCAGCGCCGTGACAGGGCATCCCGAGCAGTACTTC. Translating it yields CASAVTGHPEQYF.

This clone was detected once. The V call is TRBV28, the J call TRBJ2-3; 7 bases are a match to TRBD1. Per the germline V gene, CDR1 is MDHEN and CDR2 is SYDVKM. The CDR3 covers 14 residues. J lost 4 bases, V lost 6 bases, and 7 bases had no gene match. As DNA, the CDR3 is TGTGCCAGCAGCTCTGGACAGGATCCAGATACGCAGTATTTT. Translated, it gives CASSSGQDPDTQYF.

This chain connects TRBV5-1 to TRBJ1-4, with D perhaps matching TRBD1 (6 bases). The CDR3 extends over 13 amino acids. The germline V gene encodes CDR1 SGHRS and CDR2 YFSETQ. V lost 9 bases to trimming and J lost 7 bases, with 16 bases between them. This chain's CDR3 is CANQQGYREKLFF. CDR3 coding DNA: TGCGCCAACCAACAGGGATACCGTGAAAAACTGTTTTTT.